Presented here are 28 T cell receptor beta chains from one specimen sequenced in a study of shared clonotypes between healthy human individuals. Assay used: immunoSEQ multiplex PCR; TCRdb lists only in-frame clones, some missing. The repertoire includes a few million clones, 85% to 95% of them detected once, and about 0.39% sits in the top ten. Sequenced input: naive CD4+ T cells from PBMCs. As to subset: CD45RA+ positively selected. The receptor source for this set is a man aged 18 to 29 in good health. Some clones in this sample may be carry-over from other donors' samples.

The chain couples TRBV11-3 to TRBJ2-2; D is unresolved. CDR3 length equals 15 residues. Germline V lookup: CDR1 SGHNT, CDR2 YENEEA. V shed 5 bases and J shed 4 bases, with 14 bases lying between them. CDR3 sequence (DNA): TGTGCCAGCAGCCCAGCCTCATCCGGCACCGGGGAGCTGTTTTTT. Translated, it gives CASSPASSGTGELFF.

V and J are TRBV27 and TRBJ2-5; 13 bases align to TRBD2. CDR1 MNHEY and CDR2 SMNVEV come from the germline V gene (reference sequence). The trim removed 5 bases at V and 10 bases at J, leaving 7 bases unmatched. This CDR3 has 14 amino acids. CDR3 residues: CASSPLAGGYRQYF. The CDR3 coding sequence is TGTGCCAGCAGTCCACTAGCGGGAGGGTATCGCCAGTACTTC.

The CDR3: CASSLPSGGGLAGGSGELFF. CDR3 nucleotide sequence: TGTGCCAGCAGTTTACCCTCAGGGGGAGGACTAGCGGGAGGATCAGGGGAGCTGTTTTTT. The chain has TRBV28 and TRBJ2-2, with 14 bases fitting TRBD2. Trimming removed 2 bases from V and 8 bases from J; junction bases left unmatched: 16. The CDR3 is made up of 20 amino acids. The germline gives CDR1 MDHEN, CDR2 SYDVKM. The full variable domain, with the rest looked up from reference TRBV28 and TRBJ2-2, is DVKVTQSSRYLVKRTGEKVFLECVQDMDHENMFWYRQDPGLGLRLIYFSYDVKMKEKGDIPEGYSVSREKKERFSLILESASTNQTSMYLCASSLPSGGGLAGGSGELFFGEGSRLTVL.

V gene TRBV7-6 combines with J gene TRBJ2-2; D tentatively reads TRBD1 or TRBD2 (5 bases each). CDR1 SGHVS and CDR2 FNYEAQ come from the germline V gene. The CDR3 is 15 amino acids. Trimming shortened V by 4 bases and J by 2 bases, and 11 bases separated the two germline ends. CDR3 DNA: TGTGCCAGCAGCTCGGGACGATCAAACACCGGGGAGCTGTTTTTT. Protein product: CASSSGRSNTGELFF.

Notes on this clone: Other nucleotide sequences in the sample specify the same CDR3. The V gene is TRBV2, the J gene TRBJ2-1; D not resolved. CDR1 SNHLY and CDR2 FYNNEI come from the germline V gene. This CDR3 contains 13 residues. With 2 bases removed from V and 9 bases from J, the gap between germline ends came to 11 bases. In nucleotides, the CDR3 is TGTGCCAGCAGTGAAACCGGATTGGGTGAGCAGTTCTTC. It specifies CASSETGLGEQFF.

This chain connects TRBV28 to TRBJ1-1; D is undetermined. The CDR3 covers 14 residues. Looked up from germline, CDR1 is MDHEN and CDR2 is SYDVKM. Trimming took off 8 bases at V and 1 base at J, with 14 bases between the two ends. CDR3 nucleotides: TGTGCCAGCGGGATACCGATAGGGAACACTGAAGCTTTCTTT. Its translation: CASGIPIGNTEAFF.

The chain carries TRBV6-4 and TRBJ2-3, with TRBD1 as a possible D gene (6 bases). With 5 bases removed from V and 6 bases from J, the gap between germline ends came to 18 bases. Germline V lookup: CDR1 MRHNA, CDR2 SNTAGT. The CDR3 covers 15 residues. The CDR3 protein is CASSSGVMPQDTQYF. CDR3 DNA sequence: TGTGCCAGCAGTTCAGGGGTTATGCCGCAGGATACGCAGTATTTT.

The rearrangement joins TRBV11-2 to TRBJ1-1; D gene uncertain. The germline V and J ends were trimmed by 2 bases and 2 bases, with 9 bases remaining between them. The germline CDR1 and CDR2 sequences are SGHAT and FQNNGV. The CDR3 covers 14 residues. The CDR3 region is CASSLSPFNTEAFF. The DNA for the CDR3 is TGTGCCAGCAGCTTAAGCCCTTTCAACACTGAAGCTTTCTTT.

The chain joins TRBV4-2 to TRBJ1-4; possible D gene TRBD1, 6 bases. The CDR3 has 15 residues. V lost 4 bases to trimming and J lost 8 bases, with 17 bases between them. CDR1 and CDR2 from the germline V gene are LGHNA and YNFKEQ. The CDR3 loop is CASSLAWEQGEKLFF. CDR3 bases: TGTGCCAGCAGCCTAGCCTGGGAACAGGGCGAAAAACTGTTTTTT.

The V and J genes are TRBV11-2 and TRBJ1-3, with a tentative D call TRBD1 (5 bases). Germline CDR1 is SGHAT and CDR2 is FQNNGV. The CDR3 is 16 residues long. The ends were cut back, 1 base at V and 0 bases at J, with 10 bases in the middle. CDR3 protein: CASSLGGSYSGNTIYF. In DNA, the CDR3 is TGTGCCAGCAGCTTAGGGGGCAGCTACTCTGGAAACACCATATATTTT.

J is TRBJ2-3 and V is TRBV19, with D perhaps matching TRBD2 (6 bases). Trimming took off 6 bases at V and 0 bases at J, with 7 bases between the two ends. The CDR3 runs 13 residues. Germline loops: CDR1 LNHDA, CDR2 SQIVND (reference sequence). CDR3 residues: CASRAGSTDTQYF. The CDR3 bases are TGTGCCAGTAGGGCGGGAAGCACAGATACGCAGTATTTT.

This clone has just one count. This chain connects TRBV6-6 to TRBJ1-4; no clear D gene. The V and J ends lost 6 bases and 8 bases respectively, with 16 bases between them. The CDR3 has 14 amino acids. CDR1 and CDR2 from the germline V gene are MNHNY and SVGAGI (reference sequence). The CDR3 nucleotides read TGTGCCAGCAGACCCCGGGCCCACGGAGAAAAACTGTTTTTT. It encodes CASRPRAHGEKLFF.

This chain connects TRBV28 to TRBJ1-1; D is unresolved. In germline, CDR1 is MDHEN, CDR2 SYDVKM. The CDR3 is made up of 13 amino acids. The germline V and J ends were trimmed by 4 bases and 9 bases, with 15 bases remaining between them. The CDR3 DNA reads as TGTGCCAGCAGTTACAAAGAGTTAACTAAAGCTTTCTTT. Amino acid sequence: CASSYKELTKAFF.

The chain is built from TRBV7-4 and TRBJ1-4; tentative D call: TRBD1 (5 bases). The CDR3 covers 19 residues. V lost 5 bases, J lost 8 bases, and 30 bases lay in between. CDR1 and CDR2 from the germline V gene are SGHVT and SQSDAQ. The CDR3 bases are TGTGCCAGCAGCCGTATATTTAACGCGAATCCGGGGCCGGGGGAAAAACTGTTTTTT. Its translation is CASSRIFNANPGPGEKLFF.

This clone was detected only a few times. This chain links TRBV30 with TRBJ1-1; the D is unclear. The CDR3 extends over 12 amino acids. Germline V lookup: CDR1 GTSNPN, CDR2 SVGIG (reference sequence). Trimming took 3 bases from V and 6 from J, leaving 11 bases between them. CDR3 in amino acids: CAWSPRGAEAFF. The CDR3 DNA follows: TGTGCCTGGAGCCCGCGGGGTGCTGAAGCTTTCTTT. The full variable domain, in which reference TRBV30 and TRBJ1-1 provide the parts outside the CDR3, is SQTIHQWPATLVQPVGSPLSLECTVEGTSNPNLYWYRQAAGRGLQLLFYSVGIGQISSEVPQNLSASRPQDRQFILSSKKLLLSDSGFYLCAWSPRGAEAFFGQGTRLTVV.

The J gene is TRBJ1-3, the V gene TRBV29-1; D is undetermined. Germline CDR1 reads SQVTM; CDR2 reads ANQGSEA. V was shortened by 1 base and J by 0 bases, with 7 bases between the two germline ends. The CDR3 is 14 residues long. The CDR3 is CSVEGSYSGNTIYF. In nucleotides, the CDR3 is TGCAGCGTTGAAGGGTCCTACTCTGGAAACACCATATATTTT. Together with reference TRBV29-1 and TRBJ1-3, the CDR3 gives the full variable domain: SAVISQKPSRDICQRGTSLTIQCQVDSQVTMMFWYRQQPGQSLTLIATANQGSEATYESGFVIDKFPISRPNLTFSTLTVSNMSPEDSSIYLCSVEGSYSGNTIYFGEGSWLTVV.

The V gene is TRBV7-9, the J gene TRBJ1-2; a possible D gene is TRBD1 (5 bases). Germline V lookup: CDR1 SEHNR, CDR2 FQNEAQ (reference sequence). The CDR3 consists of 14 residues. V was pared by 3 bases and J by 0 bases, with 8 bases between. CDR3 sequence reads: CASSFQGTNYGYTF. CDR3 DNA: TGTGCCAGCAGCTTCCAGGGAACTAACTATGGCTACACCTTC.

This chain joins TRBV28 and TRBJ2-7; 10 nucleotides line up with TRBD2. Trimming took 4 bases from V and 4 from J; bases not matched to a gene: 4. Germline CDR1 is MDHEN and CDR2 is SYDVKM. The CDR3 has 14 residues. The CDR3 protein is CASSSTSGFYEQYF. The CDR3 nucleotides are TGTGCCAGCAGTTCGACTAGCGGGTTTTACGAGCAGTACTTC.

The V gene is TRBV30, the J gene TRBJ2-1; TRBD2 matches at 11 bases. Germline lookup yields CDR1 GTSNPN and CDR2 SVGIG (reference sequence). V lost 0 bases to trimming and J lost 5 bases; unmatched junction nucleotides: 12. The CDR3 consists of 18 residues. The CDR3 sequence is CAWSVGLSTSGTHNEQFF. For the CDR3, the DNA is TGTGCCTGGAGTGTAGGACTGTCGACTAGCGGGACCCACAATGAGCAGTTCTTC. Supplemented by reference TRBV30 and TRBJ2-1, the full variable domain reads SQTIHQWPATLVQPVGSPLSLECTVEGTSNPNLYWYRQAAGRGLQLLFYSVGIGQISSEVPQNLSASRPQDRQFILSSKKLLLSDSGFYLCAWSVGLSTSGTHNEQFFGPGTRLTVL.

This chain links TRBV6-1 with TRBJ2-7; D is perhaps TRBD1 or TRBD2 (5 bases each). This CDR3 region has 13 residues. Deletions cut 6 bases from V and 6 bases from J, with 15 bases between. Germline loops: CDR1 MNHNS, CDR2 SASEGT. The CDR3 loop reads CASSRETGGEQYF. CDR3 bases: TGTGCCAGCAGCAGAGAAACTGGGGGCGAGCAGTACTTC.

This chain links TRBV5-4 with TRBJ2-7; 7 bases are a match to TRBD1. CDR1 is SGHNT, CDR2 YYREEE, per germline (reference sequence). The CDR3 sequence is 13 residues long. The junction had 4 bases not matched to a gene; V was cut back by 4 bases and J by 3 bases. As DNA, the CDR3 is TGTGCCAGCAGCGTGACAGGGTACTACGAGCAGTACTTC. Residues: CASSVTGYYEQYF.

The chain joins TRBV7-3 to TRBJ2-3; D is unclear. The germline V gene has CDR1 SGHTA and CDR2 FQGTGA. The CDR3 contains 14 residues. Trimming left V 5 bases short and J 6 bases short, with 15 bases between. This chain's CDR3 is CASSPRNSPDTQYF. The CDR3 coding sequence is TGTGCCAGCAGCCCCCGGAATTCACCGGATACGCAGTATTTT.

The chain recombines TRBV11-2 with TRBJ2-3, with D possibly being TRBD1 (6 bases). Germline values: CDR1 SGHAT, CDR2 FQNNGV. The CDR3 consists of 15 residues. Trimming shortened V by 3 bases and J by 2 bases, and 12 bases separated the two germline ends. CDR3 DNA sequence: TGTGCCAGCAGCTTTGAGGGGGTTTCCACAGATACGCAGTATTTT. Its protein product is CASSFEGVSTDTQYF.

The chain carries TRBV29-1 and TRBJ1-3; the match to TRBD1 covers 7 bases. Germline V gene data show CDR1 as SQVTM and CDR2 as ANQGSEA. The junction had 5 bases not matched to a gene; V was cut back by 6 bases and J by 3 bases. The CDR3 extends over 13 amino acids. CDR3 bases: TGCAGCGTCTTGGGACAGCGTGGAAACACCATATATTTT. Protein sequence: CSVLGQRGNTIYF.

This rearrangement joins TRBV9 to TRBJ1-6; D unclear. Germline CDR1 reads SGDLS; CDR2 reads YYNGEE. The CDR3 runs 15 residues. V was cut by 0 bases and J by 4 bases, with 8 bases left in between. The DNA for the CDR3 is TGTGCCAGCAGCGTAGCTTACCAGTATAATTCACCCCTCCACTTT. This sequence encodes CASSVAYQYNSPLHF.

As for this clone: The sample contains more than one DNA sequence encoding this CDR3. V gene TRBV5-1 combines with J gene TRBJ1-5; perhaps TRBD1 as D (5 bases). Germline CDR1 is SGHRS and CDR2 is YFSETQ. Trimming took off 0 bases at V and 1 base at J, with 8 bases between the two ends. The CDR3 has 15 amino acids. CDR3 in amino acids: CASSLAGNSNQPQHF. DNA for the CDR3: TGCGCCAGCAGCTTGGCAGGGAACAGCAATCAGCCCCAGCATTTT.

The chain couples TRBV5-4 to TRBJ2-3; TRBD2 agrees at 8 bases. The CDR3 has 15 amino acids. Germline trimming cut 4 bases from V and 5 bases from J; bases unmatched to any gene: 9. From germline, CDR1 is SGHNT and CDR2 YYREEE (reference sequence). CDR3 amino acids: CASSRPGGAGDTQYF. The CDR3 DNA reads as TGTGCCAGCAGCCGTCCCGGGGGGGCTGGAGATACGCAGTATTTT. Together with reference TRBV5-4 and TRBJ2-3, the CDR3 gives the full variable domain: ETGVTQSPTHLIKTRGQQVTLRCSSQSGHNTVSWYQQALGQGPQFIFQYYREEENGRGNFPPRFSGLQFPNYSSELNVNALELDDSALYLCASSRPGGAGDTQYFGPGTRLTVL.

There are a few counts of this clone. This specimen includes other DNA sequences encoding the same CDR3. The chain links TRBV20-1 to TRBJ1-5; D remains ambiguous. The V end lost 1 base, the J end lost 5 bases, and 3 bases lay between the germline ends. CDR1 is DFQATT, CDR2 SNEGSKA, per germline (reference sequence). The CDR3 totals 11 residues. CDR3 nucleotide sequence: TGCAGTGCTAGAGGGGATCAGCCCCAGCATTTT. It specifies CSARGDQPQHF.